Reported below is one T cell receptor (beta chain). Antigen: not known. The data originate from a study of T cells after yellow fever vaccination. Study-wide results and caveats: Post-booster reappearance was seen for most primary-vaccination clones (around 96% CD4, roughly 91% CD8). Repertoires sorted by FACS could include abundant clonotypes that are contaminants from the bulk population.

They built TCR cDNA with 5'RACE template switching, a step that put in a universal primer site and UMIs. TCRdb fed the 5' RACE reads into MiXCR, producing one record per CDR3 protein. The sample records roughly 250,000 distinct CDR3 sequences, under 15% being singletons. The CDR3 sequence is 16 residues long. CDR1 is DFQATT and CDR2 is SNEGSKA in the germline V gene (reference sequence). With 5 bases removed from V and 0 bases from J, the gap between germline ends came to 17 bases. J is TRBJ1-3 and V is TRBV20-1; TRBD1 is a possible D gene (5 bases). The sequences come from CD4+ T cells sorted from PBMCs, collected 45 days after the yellow fever booster vaccination. The origin of this receptor is a man aged 30 to 39 who received the YFV17D yellow fever vaccine. The CDR3 loop reads CSAVPEGRLSGNTIYF. The CDR3 nucleotides are TGCAGTGCTGTACCTGAGGGACGCCTCTCTGGAAACACCATATATTTT.